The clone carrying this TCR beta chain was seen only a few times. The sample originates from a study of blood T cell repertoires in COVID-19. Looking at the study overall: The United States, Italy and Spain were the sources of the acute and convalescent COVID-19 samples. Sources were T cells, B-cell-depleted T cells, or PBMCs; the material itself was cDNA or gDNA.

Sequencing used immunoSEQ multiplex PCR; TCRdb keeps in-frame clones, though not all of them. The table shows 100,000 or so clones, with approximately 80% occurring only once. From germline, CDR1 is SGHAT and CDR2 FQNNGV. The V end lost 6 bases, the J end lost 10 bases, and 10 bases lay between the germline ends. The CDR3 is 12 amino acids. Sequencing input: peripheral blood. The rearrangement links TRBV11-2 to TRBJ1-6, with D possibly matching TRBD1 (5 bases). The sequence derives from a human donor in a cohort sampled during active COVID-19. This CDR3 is CASRSQGSPLHF. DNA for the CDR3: TGTGCCAGCAGATCTCAGGGATCACCCCTCCACTTT.